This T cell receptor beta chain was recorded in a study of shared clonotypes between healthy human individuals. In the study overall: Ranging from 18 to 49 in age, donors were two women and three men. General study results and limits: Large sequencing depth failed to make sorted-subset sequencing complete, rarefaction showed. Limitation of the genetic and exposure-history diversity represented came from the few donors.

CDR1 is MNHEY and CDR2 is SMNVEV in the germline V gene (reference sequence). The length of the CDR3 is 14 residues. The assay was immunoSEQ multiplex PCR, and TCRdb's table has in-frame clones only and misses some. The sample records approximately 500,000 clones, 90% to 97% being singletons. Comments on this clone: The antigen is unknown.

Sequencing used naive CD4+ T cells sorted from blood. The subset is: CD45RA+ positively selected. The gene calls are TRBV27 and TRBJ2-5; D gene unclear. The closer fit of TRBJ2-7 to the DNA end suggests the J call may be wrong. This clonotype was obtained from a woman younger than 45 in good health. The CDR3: CASSSSRLAYEQYF. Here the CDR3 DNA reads TGTGCCAGCAGTTCCTCACGGCTAGCCTACGAGCAGTACTTC.